The 17 T cell receptor beta chains below come from one sample, sequenced in a study of T cell repertoires in cytomegalovirus infection. From the reads, TCRdb called clonotypes with MiXCR, one entry per CDR3 protein. In the table there are approximately 990,000 distinct CDR3 sequences, approximately 30% of which are singletons. No antigen has been identified for these receptors. Here the sequenced sample was cultured CD8+ T cells from PBMCs, taken from culture after CMV antigen stimulation. Source of these receptors: a human donor in good health (CMV status not recorded). Some clones in this sample may be carry-over from other donors' samples.

The V call is TRBV7-9, the J call TRBJ1-2; 12 bases are shared with TRBD1. J lost 4 bases, V lost 4 bases, and 4 bases had no gene match. This CDR3 has 15 amino acids. The germline gives CDR1 SEHNR, CDR2 FQNEAQ (reference sequence). CDR3: CASSSGTGGVYGYTF. The CDR3 DNA reads as TGTGCCAGCAGCTCAGGGACAGGGGGCGTCTATGGCTACACCTTC.

There are a few counts of this clonotype. The chain links TRBV6-5 to TRBJ2-3; 7 nucleotides line up with TRBD2. The germline V gene encodes CDR1 MNHEY and CDR2 SVGAGI. V lost 7 bases and J lost 2; bases outside the gene matches: 12. CDR3 size: 16 residues. CDR3 residues: CASTPEWGGVTDTQYF. In DNA form, the CDR3 reads TGTGCCAGCACCCCGGAATGGGGAGGGGTCACAGATACGCAGTATTTT.

The V call is TRBV23-1, the J call TRBJ2-7; D tentatively reads TRBD1 or TRBD2 (5 bases each). TRBV23-1 belongs to the ORF category, with a function that is uncertain. V was cut by 5 bases and J by 6 bases, with 14 bases left in between. The CDR3 is 13 residues long. CDR3 DNA sequence: TGCGCCAGCAGTTCAAACCCTGGGGGCGAGCAGTACGTC. This encodes CASSSNPGGEQYV.

The chain uses TRBV15 and TRBJ1-2; D call uncertain. V was shortened by 7 bases and J by 2 bases, with 20 bases between the two germline ends. Germline V gives CDR1 LNHNV, CDR2 YYDKDF (reference sequence). The CDR3 extends over 16 amino acids. The CDR3: CATNPGWAGENYGYTF. CDR3 in DNA: TGTGCCACCAACCCGGGGTGGGCCGGCGAAAACTATGGCTACACCTTC.

This clonotype was found a few times. The chain links TRBV12-3 or TRBV12-4 to TRBJ1-1, with a weak D call TRBD1 (6 bases). V shed 2 bases and J shed 7 bases, with 26 bases lying between them. This CDR3 is 18 amino acids long. The CDR3 DNA is TGTGCCAGCAGTTTACAATCGTGGGACCAGGGGTGGGGAATTGAAGCTTTCTTT. It specifies CASSLQSWDQGWGIEAFF.

For the CDR3, the DNA is TGCAGTGCTAGAAGGGCCTCCTACAATGAGCAGTTCTTC. Protein sequence: CSARRASYNEQFF. The V call is TRBV20-1, the J call TRBJ2-1; D unresolved. CDR3 length: 13 amino acids. V was cut by 2 bases and J by 0 bases, with 5 bases left in between. Per germline, CDR1 DFQATT and CDR2 SNEGSKA (reference sequence).

This chain connects TRBV19 to TRBJ2-3, with D possibly TRBD2 on 6 matching bases. The germline V and J ends were trimmed by 5 bases and 1 base, with 10 bases remaining between them. Germline assignment: CDR1 LNHDA and CDR2 SQIVND (reference sequence). The CDR3 totals 14 residues. The CDR3: CASSDLARTDTQYF. CDR3 DNA sequence: TGTGCCAGTAGTGATCTAGCGCGCACAGATACGCAGTATTTT.

The chain carries TRBV28 and TRBJ2-5; 9 bases match TRBD1. Germline V CDR1 and CDR2: MDHEN, SYDVKM. V shed 3 bases and J 3 bases; nucleotides not matched to a gene: 5. This CDR3 contains 15 residues. The CDR3 spells CASSFMGTGKETQYF. CDR3 nucleotides: TGTGCCAGCAGTTTCATGGGGACAGGGAAAGAGACCCAGTACTTC.

This clonotype has only a few counts. V usage is TRBV12-3 or TRBV12-4 and J usage is TRBJ2-5; the D call may be TRBD1 or TRBD2 (5 bases each). The V end lost 5 bases, the J end lost 2 bases, and 12 bases lay between the germline ends. This CDR3 region has 14 residues. The CDR3 loop is CASSTTGLQETQYF. CDR3 bases: TGTGCCAGCAGTACAACGGGGCTTCAAGAGACCCAGTACTTC.

The chain recombines TRBV5-6 with TRBJ1-1, with 10 positions matching TRBD1. With V trimmed by 2 bases and J by 4 bases, 11 bases remained unmatched. In germline, CDR1 is SGHDT, CDR2 YYEEEE. CDR3 length equals 17 residues. The CDR3 spells CASSLAGQGLIVTEAFF. DNA for the CDR3: TGTGCCAGCAGCTTAGCGGGACAGGGGTTGATTGTCACTGAAGCTTTCTTT.

V is TRBV10-2 and J is TRBJ1-5; D call uncertain. Germline V gene sequence: CDR1 WSHSY, CDR2 SAAADI. V gave up 7 bases and J gave up 0 bases, with 13 bases separating them. The CDR3 covers 15 residues. The CDR3 region is CASMEGTHSNQPQHF. For the CDR3, the DNA is TGCGCCAGCATGGAGGGTACCCATAGCAATCAGCCCCAGCATTTT.

CDR3 DNA sequence: TGTGCCAGCAGCGAAATGACAGGGGCGCTGCACAATGAGCAGTTCTTC. It yields the protein CASSEMTGALHNEQFF. The J gene is TRBJ2-1, the V gene TRBV7-9; 8 bases map to TRBD1. The trim removed 5 bases at V and 5 bases at J, leaving 11 bases unmatched. Germline assignment: CDR1 SEHNR and CDR2 FQNEAQ (reference sequence). The CDR3 sequence is 16 residues long.

The CDR3 DNA reads as TGCAGTGCTAGCAGACAGGATCCTGATGGCTACACCTTC. It encodes CSASRQDPDGYTF. This chain links TRBV20-1 with TRBJ1-2; maybe TRBD1 (6 bases). CDR1 DFQATT and CDR2 SNEGSKA come from the germline V gene (reference sequence). The V gene lost 3 bases and the J gene lost 6 bases, with 14 bases spanning the gap. The CDR3 covers 13 residues.

A note on this clonotype: Germline is not matched at one junction end, which may reflect a read error. This chain connects TRBV27 to TRBJ2-7, with D perhaps matching TRBD1 (5 bases). The CDR3 sequence is 14 residues long. Germline V lookup: CDR1 MNHEY, CDR2 SMNVEV (reference sequence). The CDR3 region has the DNA TGTGTCAGCAGTTTAGTTGGGGCCGCATACGAGCAGTACTTC. Residues: CVSSLVGAAYEQYF.

The genes are TRBV3-1 and TRBJ1-1; D is undetermined. CDR1 and CDR2 (germline): LGHDT, YNNKEL (reference sequence). The length of the CDR3 is 14 residues. Trimming took off 0 bases at V and 1 base at J, with 6 bases between the two ends. The CDR3 DNA reads as TGTGCCAGCAGCCAAGAATCGGGGAACACTGAAGCTTTCTTT. Translation gives CASSQESGNTEAFF.

This clonotype was counted at least ten times. This rearrangement joins TRBV13 to TRBJ2-5, with D possibly called TRBD1 or TRBD2 (7 bases each). Trimming shortened V by 3 bases and J by 7 bases, and 18 bases separated the two germline ends. CDR1 is PRHDT and CDR2 is FYEKMQ in the germline V gene (reference sequence). CDR3 length: 15 residues. CDR3 DNA: TGTGCCAGCAGCTTCGCCGGTGACAGGGAGGGGACCCAGTACTTC. Translated, it gives CASSFAGDREGTQYF.

A single count supports this clonotype. The V gene is TRBV9, the J gene TRBJ2-1; D is perhaps TRBD1 or TRBD2 (5 bases each). V shed 3 bases and J shed 4 bases, with 20 bases lying between them. There are 17 residues in the CDR3. In germline, CDR1 is SGDLS, CDR2 YYNGEE. CDR3 in DNA: TGTGCCAGCAGCGACGTGGGCACAACGTGGGGGTACAATGAGCAGTTCTTC. The encoded protein is CASSDVGTTWGYNEQFF.